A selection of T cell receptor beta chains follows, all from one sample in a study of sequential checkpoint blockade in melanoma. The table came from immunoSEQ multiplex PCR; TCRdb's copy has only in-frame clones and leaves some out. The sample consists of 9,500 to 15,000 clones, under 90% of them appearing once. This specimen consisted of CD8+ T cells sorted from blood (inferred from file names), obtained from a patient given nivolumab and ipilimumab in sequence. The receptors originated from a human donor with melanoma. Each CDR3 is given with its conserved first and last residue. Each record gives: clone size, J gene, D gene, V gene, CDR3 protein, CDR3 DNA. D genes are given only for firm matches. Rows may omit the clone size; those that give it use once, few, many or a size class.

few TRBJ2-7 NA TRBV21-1 CASSTPGQTGYEQYF TGTGCCAGCAGCACTCCTGGACAGACAGGCTACGAGCAGTACTTC
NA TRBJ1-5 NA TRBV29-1 CSVEVNREWSQPQHF TGCAGCGTTGAAGTAAACAGGGAGTGGAGTCAGCCCCAGCATTTT
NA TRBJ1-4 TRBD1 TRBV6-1 CASSGQGSEKLFF TGTGCCAGCAGTGGACAGGGATCTGAAAAACTGTTTTTT
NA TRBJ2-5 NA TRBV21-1 CASSPGTGDVAQYF TGCGCCAGCAGTCCCGGGACAGGGGACGTAGCGCAGTACTTC
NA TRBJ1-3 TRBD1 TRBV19 CASTLSGQAYSGNTIYF TGTGCCAGTACCCTCTCCGGACAGGCCTACTCTGGAAACACCATATATTTT
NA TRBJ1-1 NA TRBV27 CASRIGGGNTEAFF TGTGCCAGCAGGATCGGGGGGGGGAACACTGAAGCTTTCTTT
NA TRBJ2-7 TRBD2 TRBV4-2 CASSHLPGGAAEQYF TGTGCCAGCAGCCACCTCCCCGGGGGGGCAGCCGAGCAGTACTTC
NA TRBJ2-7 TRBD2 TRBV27 CASSFSGGYEQYF TGTGCCAGCAGTTTTTCGGGGGGGTACGAGCAGTACTTC
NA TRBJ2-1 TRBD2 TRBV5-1 CASSQGLAIDEQFF TGCGCCAGCTCCCAGGGACTAGCGATAGATGAGCAGTTCTTC
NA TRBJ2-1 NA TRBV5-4 CASSWPGHNYNEQFF TGTGCCAGCAGCTGGCCGGGACACAACTACAATGAGCAGTTCTTC